This is a list of T cell receptor beta chains from one sample in a study of blood T cell repertoires in COVID-19. Method: immunoSEQ multiplex PCR; TCRdb's copy keeps in-frame clones and lacks some. The repertoire holds under 90,000 clones, with 70% to 80% as singletons. The material sequenced was peripheral blood. These receptors came from a human donor in a cohort sampled during active COVID-19. The CDR3 runs from the conserved cysteine through the conserved F or W. The D gene is left open where the match is weak. Size is omitted from some rows. Given values are once, few, many or a class for expanded clones.

CDR3 protein: CASSFGRGNSPLHF; CDR3 DNA: TGTGCCAGCAGCTTCGGCAGGGGGAATTCACCCCTCCACTTT; V gene: TRBV5-4; J gene: TRBJ1-6; CDR3 length: 14; clone size: NA; D gene: TRBD1
CDR3 protein: CASSEVAGDYNEQFF; CDR3 DNA: TGTGCCAGCAGTGAAGTAGCGGGGGACTACAATGAGCAGTTCTTC; V gene: TRBV6-4; J gene: TRBJ2-1; CDR3 length: 15; clone size: NA; D gene: TRBD2
CDR3 protein: CASSRSGDSNQPQHF; CDR3 DNA: TGTGCCAGTAGTAGGTCAGGGGATAGCAATCAGCCCCAGCATTTT; V gene: TRBV19; J gene: TRBJ1-5; CDR3 length: 15; clone size: NA; D gene: NA
CDR3 protein: CASSPQEANYGYTF; CDR3 DNA: TGTGCCAGCTCACCTCAGGAAGCTAACTATGGCTACACCTTC; V gene: TRBV18; J gene: TRBJ1-2; CDR3 length: 14; clone size: few; D gene: NA
CDR3 protein: CASSFTGGPSYEQYF; CDR3 DNA: TGCGCCAGCAGCTTTACGGGGGGGCCCTCCTACGAGCAGTACTTC; V gene: TRBV4-1; J gene: TRBJ2-7; CDR3 length: 15; clone size: NA; D gene: TRBD2
CDR3 protein: CASSPGRNTIYF; CDR3 DNA: TGTGCCAGCAGCCCTGGCAGAAACACCATATATTTT; V gene: TRBV3-1/TRBV3-2; J gene: TRBJ1-3; CDR3 length: 12; clone size: NA; D gene: NA
CDR3 protein: CASSLEWQNTEAFF; CDR3 DNA: TGTGCCAGCAGCTTAGAGTGGCAGAACACTGAAGCTTTCTTT; V gene: TRBV11-3; J gene: TRBJ1-1; CDR3 length: 14; clone size: NA; D gene: NA
CDR3 protein: CASSQFFGAKGGELFF; CDR3 DNA: TGCGCCAGCAGCCAGTTTTTTGGGGCTAAGGGCGGGGAGCTGTTTTTT; V gene: TRBV4-1; J gene: TRBJ2-2; CDR3 length: 16; clone size: NA; D gene: NA
CDR3 protein: CASRTSRESGEQYF; CDR3 DNA: TGTGCCAGCAGAACCTCCCGGGAGTCGGGCGAGCAGTACTTC; V gene: TRBV27; J gene: TRBJ2-7; CDR3 length: 14; clone size: NA; D gene: NA
CDR3 protein: CAWGYQYNEQFF; CDR3 DNA: TGTGCCTGGGGTTATCAGTACAATGAGCAGTTCTTC; V gene: TRBV30; J gene: TRBJ2-1; CDR3 length: 12; clone size: NA; D gene: NA
CDR3 protein: CASSRTGIYGYTF; CDR3 DNA: TGTGCCAGCAGCCGTACAGGGATTTATGGCTACACCTTC; V gene: TRBV13; J gene: TRBJ1-2; CDR3 length: 13; clone size: NA; D gene: NA
CDR3 protein: CASSLGGAVLNTEAFF; CDR3 DNA: TGTGCCAGCAGCCTGGGGGGGGCCGTCTTGAACACTGAAGCTTTCTTT; V gene: TRBV7-8; J gene: TRBJ1-1; CDR3 length: 16; clone size: NA; D gene: NA
CDR3 protein: CASHRSGTGQETQYF; CDR3 DNA: TGTGCCAGCCACCGCTCAGGGACAGGGCAAGAGACCCAGTACTTC; V gene: TRBV11-1; J gene: TRBJ2-5; CDR3 length: 15; clone size: NA; D gene: TRBD1
CDR3 protein: CASSPAGYNEQFF; CDR3 DNA: TGTGCCAGCAGCCCTGCAGGGTACAATGAGCAGTTCTTC; V gene: TRBV3-1/TRBV3-2; J gene: TRBJ2-1; CDR3 length: 13; clone size: NA; D gene: NA
CDR3 protein: CASSLDGDYSNQPQHF; CDR3 DNA: TGCGCCAGCAGCTTGGATGGAGACTATAGCAATCAGCCCCAGCATTTT; V gene: TRBV5-1; J gene: TRBJ1-5; CDR3 length: 16; clone size: NA; D gene: NA
CDR3 protein: CASSRDSGTDTQYF; CDR3 DNA: TGTGCCAGCTCACGGGACTCTGGCACAGATACGCAGTATTTT; V gene: TRBV18; J gene: TRBJ2-3; CDR3 length: 14; clone size: once; D gene: NA
CDR3 protein: CASRTSGGETQYF; CDR3 DNA: TGTGCCAGCAGAACTAGCGGTGGGGAGACCCAGTACTTC; V gene: TRBV28; J gene: TRBJ2-5; CDR3 length: 13; clone size: once; D gene: TRBD2
CDR3 protein: CASSLGTGLDYGYTF; CDR3 DNA: TGTGCCAGCAGCTTGGGGACAGGGCTTGACTATGGCTACACCTTC; V gene: TRBV5-5; J gene: TRBJ1-2; CDR3 length: 15; clone size: NA; D gene: TRBD1